These 27 T cell receptor beta chains were all obtained from the same sample, sequenced in a study of CD8+CD57+ T cells in acquired aplastic anemia. According to the study, genomic DNA was the template for TCR beta VDJ and CDR3 profiling. Each CDR3 protein gets one entry after TCRdb re-called the reads with MiXCR. The sample shows approximately 200,000 distinct CDR3 sequences, roughly half of them seen only once. The material sequenced was sorted CD4+, CD8+, or CD8+CD57+ T cells (not recorded which) from PBMCs. The receptors derive from a human donor in good health, serving as a control.

The rearrangement uses TRBV7-3 and TRBJ2-5, with 14 bases fitting TRBD2. The length of the CDR3 is 16 residues. After removal of 5 bases from V and 2 bases from J, the junction contained 4 bases not matched to a gene. Per the germline V gene, CDR1 is SGHTA and CDR2 is FQGTGA. The CDR3 here is CASSPGTSGSQETQYF. CDR3 in DNA: TGTGCCAGCAGCCCAGGGACTAGCGGGAGTCAAGAGACCCAGTACTTC.

V and J are TRBV19 and TRBJ1-2; D unresolved. Germline loops: CDR1 LNHDA, CDR2 SQIVND (reference sequence). The germline V and J ends were trimmed by 9 bases and 4 bases, with 15 bases remaining between them. CDR3 length: 13 residues. The DNA for the CDR3 is TGTGCCAGCAGTTTAAGTGAGTTCTATGGCTACACCTTC. Translation gives CASSLSEFYGYTF.

This clonotype was counted only a few times. This sequence may be a read error, since a much larger clone differs from it by one base. The chain is built from TRBV4-3 and TRBJ2-7, with D hard to call. Germline V gene data show CDR1 as LGHNA and CDR2 as YSLEER. The CDR3 has 14 amino acids. CDR3 sequence: CASSQVSDSCEQYF. DNA of the CDR3: TGCGCCAGCAGCCAAGTGTCAGACTCCTGCGAGCAGTACTTC.

Many counts were recorded for this clonotype. The rearrangement joins TRBV10-1 to TRBJ1-3, with TRBD1 as a possible D gene (5 bases). The CDR3 covers 15 residues. Germline lookup yields CDR1 WNHNN and CDR2 SYGVQD (reference sequence). Trimming removed 6 bases from V and 3 bases from J, with 15 bases in between. The CDR3 is CASRATAKGGNTIYF. As DNA, the CDR3 is TGCGCCAGCAGGGCGACAGCCAAAGGTGGAAACACCATATATTTT.

This clonotype was recorded a few times. This chain links TRBV3-1 with TRBJ2-7; D call uncertain. This CDR3 is built from 16 residues. Looked up from germline, CDR1 is LGHDT and CDR2 is YNNKEL (reference sequence). V was trimmed by 0 bases and J by 2 bases, leaving 14 bases between them. The CDR3 nucleotides read TGTGCCAGCAGCCAAGATAGGAGTAGTTTTCCCTACGAGCAGTACTTC. Its translation: CASSQDRSSFPYEQYF.

This clonotype was seen repeatedly, ten times or more. This chain joins TRBV7-8 and TRBJ1-5; 8 bases agree with TRBD1. After removal of 5 bases from V and 7 bases from J, the junction contained 7 bases not matched to a gene. Germline V gene lookup returns CDR1 SGHVS and CDR2 FQNEAQ. This CDR3 is 14 amino acids long. The CDR3: CASSGRGLGQPQHF. The CDR3, as DNA: TGTGCCAGCAGCGGCAGGGGGCTTGGCCAGCCCCAGCATTTT.

This chain connects TRBV2 to TRBJ2-1; TRBD2 matches 8 bases. The end of the DNA fits TRBJ2-5 better, so the J call may be wrong. Germline loops: CDR1 SNHLY, CDR2 FYNNEI. CDR3 size: 14 residues. CDR3 loop: CASRGLGTQETQYF. CDR3 in DNA: TGTGCCAGCAGGGGACTAGGGACGCAAGAGACCCAGTACTTC.

This clonotype was recorded a few times. The chain has TRBV24-1 and TRBJ2-5; the match to TRBD1 covers 7 bases. Germline V lookup: CDR1 KGHDR, CDR2 SFDVKD. The V segment lost 3 bases and the J segment 2 bases; nucleotides outside the gene matches: 2. This CDR3 is 14 amino acids long. In nucleotides, the CDR3 is TGTGCCACCAGTGATCGACAGGGTCAAGAGACCCAGTACTTC. Protein product: CATSDRQGQETQYF.

Many counts were recorded for this clonotype. The rearrangement links TRBV9 to TRBJ1-1; 10 nucleotides agree with TRBD1. Trimming cost V 0 bases and J 4 bases; bases outside gene matches: 6. Germline V gene lookup returns CDR1 SGDLS and CDR2 YYNGEE. This CDR3 has 16 amino acids. The CDR3 here is CASSVEGQGRSTEAFF. The CDR3 DNA sequence: TGTGCCAGCAGCGTAGAGGGACAGGGGCGAAGCACTGAAGCTTTCTTT.

Points on this clonotype: A read error may explain this, as a much larger clone is one base away. The CDR3: CASSHSLNTQQETQYF. In DNA, the CDR3 is TGTGCCAGCAGTCACTCGTTGAACACTCAACAAGAGACCCAGTACTTC. J is TRBJ2-5 and V is TRBV10-3; D unresolved. The CDR3 consists of 16 residues. From germline, CDR1 is ENHRY and CDR2 SYGVKD.

Many counts were recorded for this clonotype. The rearrangement uses TRBV19 and TRBJ1-1; 9 bases are shared with TRBD1. V was clipped by 5 bases and J by 1 base; unmatched bases: 17. The CDR3 covers 19 residues. Germline V gene lookup returns CDR1 LNHDA and CDR2 SQIVND (reference sequence). The CDR3 coding sequence is TGTGCCAGTAGTCTAACAGGGGGCGCCGGGATTTTGAGGAACACTGAAGCTTTCTTT. It encodes CASSLTGGAGILRNTEAFF.

As for this clonotype: An end of the junction does not agree with germline; a read error may underlie this. The chain links TRBV15 to TRBJ2-7; perhaps TRBD2 as D (7 bases). Per germline, CDR1 LNHNV and CDR2 YYDKDF (reference sequence). This CDR3 comprises 17 residues. CDR3 bases: TGTGCCACCATCAGAGGGGGGGCAGGGGCGGAGGACTACGAGCAGTACTTC. The encoded protein is CATIRGGAGAEDYEQYF. The variable domain in full, completed from reference TRBV15 and TRBJ2-7, reads DAMVIQNPRYQVTQFGKPVTLSCSQTLNHNVMYWYQQKSSQAPKLLFHYYDKDFNNEADTPDNFQSRRPNTSFCFLDIRSPGLGDTAMYLCATIRGGAGAEDYEQYFGPGTRLTVT.

V gene TRBV2 combines with J gene TRBJ1-2, with TRBD1 matching 7 bases. The CDR3 totals 14 residues. V shed 4 bases and J 7 bases; nucleotides not matched to a gene: 9. Germline CDR1 reads SNHLY; CDR2 reads FYNNEI. CDR3 loop: CASSGVLTGTGYTF. DNA of the CDR3: TGTGCCAGCAGTGGGGTATTGACAGGGACTGGCTACACCTTC.

The rearrangement uses TRBV7-8 and TRBJ2-7; 9 bases are shared with TRBD1. The trim removed 1 base at V and 6 bases at J, leaving 4 bases unmatched. The CDR3 covers 14 residues. Germline CDR1 reads SGHVS; CDR2 reads FQNEAQ. The CDR3 region is CASSLGTGEGEQYF. DNA for the CDR3: TGTGCCAGCAGCTTAGGGACAGGGGAGGGCGAGCAGTACTTC.

This clonotype appeared many times. V is TRBV20-1 and J is TRBJ1-1; a weak D match, TRBD1 (6 bases). Germline lookup yields CDR1 DFQATT and CDR2 SNEGSKA (reference sequence). The CDR3 covers 14 residues. Trimming took 0 bases from V and 0 from J, leaving 8 bases between them. CDR3 loop: CSAREGHLNTEAFF. The CDR3 DNA reads as TGCAGTGCTAGAGAGGGACACCTGAACACTGAAGCTTTCTTT.

In its sample, this clonotype was seen many times. V is TRBV9 and J is TRBJ2-5; the match to TRBD2 covers 15 bases. The germline V gene has CDR1 SGDLS and CDR2 YYNGEE. V was clipped by 3 bases and J by 8 bases; unmatched bases: 5. CDR3 length equals 15 residues. The CDR3 DNA is TGTGCCAGCAGCGCCGGGGGACTAGCGGGGGGAACCCAGTACTTC. Residues: CASSAGGLAGGTQYF.

The rearrangement uses TRBV9 and TRBJ2-5; 8 bases match TRBD1. The CDR3 is 15 residues long. After removal of 4 bases from V and 5 bases from J, the junction contained 10 bases not matched to a gene. Germline V gene data show CDR1 as SGDLS and CDR2 as YYNGEE. The CDR3 loop reads CASSSGGDRRETQYF. CDR3 DNA: TGTGCCAGCAGCTCCGGAGGGGACAGGAGGGAGACCCAGTACTTC. The whole variable domain, filled in from reference TRBV9 and TRBJ2-5, reads DSGVTQTPKHLITATGQRVTLRCSPRSGDLSVYWYQQSLDQGLQFLIQYYNGEERAKGNILERFSAQQFPDLHSELNLSSLELGDSALYFCASSSGGDRRETQYFGPGTRLLVL.

This clonotype was detected ten times or more. The CDR3 here is CASSRRTGESSNQPQHF. In DNA form, the CDR3 reads TGTGCCAGCAGCCGGAGGACAGGGGAAAGCAGCAATCAGCCCCAGCATTTT. The chain employs TRBV6-2 or TRBV6-3 and TRBJ1-5; 9 bases match TRBD1. In germline, CDR1 is MNHEY, CDR2 SVGEGT. The CDR3 consists of 17 residues. Trimming at V came to 6 bases and at J to 1 base, leaving 10 bases not matched to a gene.

The chain couples TRBV5-1 to TRBJ2-3, with D perhaps given as TRBD1 or TRBD2 (5 bases each). Germline V lookup: CDR1 SGHRS, CDR2 YFSETQ. This CDR3 contains 15 residues. Trimming removed 0 bases from V and 11 bases from J, with 19 bases in between. CDR3 in amino acids: CASSLAGGPYNEQYF. For the CDR3, the DNA is TGCGCCAGCAGCTTGGCTGGGGGACCGTACAATGAGCAGTATTTT. Together with reference TRBV5-1 and TRBJ2-3, the CDR3 gives the full variable domain: KAGVTQTPRYLIKTRGQQVTLSCSPISGHRSVSWYQQTPGQGLQFLFEYFSETQRNKGNFPGRFSGRQFSNSRSEMNVSTLELGDSALYLCASSLAGGPYNEQYFGPGTRLTVL.

This clonotype was observed many times. The rearrangement links TRBV20-1 to TRBJ1-6; weak D call: TRBD1 (6 bases). V was pared by 1 base and J by 8 bases, with 15 bases between. The CDR3 sequence is 15 residues long. Germline V CDR1 and CDR2: DFQATT, SNEGSKA (reference sequence). The CDR3 DNA reads as TGCAGTGCTAGAGCGCGTGAGACAGGTGATTCACCCCTCCACTTT. Amino acid sequence: CSARARETGDSPLHF.

V usage is TRBV7-8 and J usage is TRBJ1-6, with D hard to call. V lost 1 base and J 9 bases, leaving 13 bases between the germline ends. The CDR3 has 15 amino acids. The germline V gene encodes CDR1 SGHVS and CDR2 FQNEAQ. CDR3 bases: TGTGCCAGCAGCTTAGGTCCCGGGGAGGGTTCACCCCTCCACTTT. Translating it yields CASSLGPGEGSPLHF.

This clonotype has just a few counts. The chain joins TRBV4-1 to TRBJ2-5, with 10 bases fitting TRBD2. V trimming: 1 base; J trimming: 2 bases; junction bases outside the gene matches: 1. Germline loops: CDR1 MGHRA, CDR2 YSYEKL. The CDR3 loop spans 15 amino acids. Here the CDR3 DNA reads TGCGCCAGCAGCCAAGGACTAGCGGGTCAAGAGACCCAGTACTTC. Its translation is CASSQGLAGQETQYF.

The chain employs TRBV19 and TRBJ1-5; the D gene is possibly TRBD1 (6 bases). The CDR3 extends over 14 amino acids. Germline V gene sequence: CDR1 LNHDA, CDR2 SQIVND (reference sequence). V was cut by 3 bases and J by 6 bases, with 12 bases left in between. The CDR3 region is CASSIGGGGQPQHF. CDR3 DNA sequence: TGTGCCAGTAGTATTGGGGGGGGCGGTCAGCCCCAGCATTTT.

Regarding this clonotype: At one of its ends the junction is not consistent with the germline gene, which may arise from a read error. J is TRBJ2-7 and V is TRBV2; TRBD1 or TRBD2 may be the D gene (6 bases each). Germline V gene data show CDR1 as SNHLY and CDR2 as FYNNEI. The CDR3 covers 13 residues. For the CDR3, the DNA is TGTGCCAGCAGTCCAAAGGGGGGTTACGGGCAGTACTTC. It encodes CASSPKGGYGQYF.

The chain joins TRBV7-2 to TRBJ2-5; 9 bases fit TRBD1. The trim removed 1 base at V and 4 bases at J, leaving 7 bases unmatched. CDR1 and CDR2 from the germline V gene are SGHTA and FQGNSA. This CDR3 comprises 16 residues. The CDR3 sequence: CASSLEYDRGGETQYF. The CDR3 DNA sequence: TGTGCCAGCAGCTTAGAGTACGACAGGGGGGGAGAGACCCAGTACTTC. Full variable domain (outside the CDR3, taken from reference TRBV7-2 and TRBJ2-5): GAGVSQSPSNKVTEKGKDVELRCDPISGHTALYWYRQSLGQGLEFLIYFQGNSAPDKSGLPSDRFSAERTGGSVSTLTIQRTQQEDSAVYLCASSLEYDRGGETQYFGPGTRLLVL.

This clonotype appeared a few times. The chain carries TRBV15 and TRBJ1-6, with 7 bases identical to TRBD1. The germline CDR1 and CDR2 sequences are LNHNV and YYDKDF (reference sequence). The ends lost 1 base at V and 10 bases at J; junction bases unmatched: 7. CDR3 length: 15 residues. The CDR3 coding sequence is TGTGCCACCAGCAGAGGAGTACAGGGGCGATCACCCCTCCACTTT. Its protein is CATSRGVQGRSPLHF.

The chain combines TRBV7-2 with TRBJ2-1; no clear D gene. The V end lost 6 bases, the J end lost 10 bases, and 13 bases lay between the germline ends. Germline V gene lookup returns CDR1 SGHTA and CDR2 FQGNSA. The CDR3 is made up of 12 amino acids. In DNA, the CDR3 is TGTGCCAGCAGTCTGACATTGGGGGAGCAGTTCTTC. Encoded protein: CASSLTLGEQFF.